Here is one T cell receptor (beta chain) with its context. While infection was still active, Seattle patients were enrolled and then followed longitudinally. Trimming removed 0 bases from V and 9 bases from J, with 15 bases in between. The CDR3 is 15 residues long. Germline V lookup: CDR1 KGHSH, CDR2 LQKENI. Study processing details: The authors estimated nucleated cell counts from reference gene primer amplification. Only in-frame clones appear in the TCRdb table, and some are missing; sequencing was by immunoSEQ multiplex PCR. Clone size and the V and J calls come from that table; the DNA yielded D and trimming. The data show some 64,000 clones, roughly 84% seen once. This sample is drawn from a study of blood T cell repertoires in COVID-19. Overall study context: Whether acute or convalescent, the COVID-19 samples came from the United States, Italy and Spain. T cells, B-cell-depleted T cells, or PBMCs provided the cDNA or gDNA that served as material.

Source material: peripheral blood. The V gene is TRBV18, the J gene TRBJ2-1; D is ambiguous. The sequence was obtained from a man between 60 and 75 years old with COVID-19, enrolled during active disease. CDR3 DNA sequence: TGTGCCAGCTCACCACCGGTTAGCCCCGACGGTGAGCAGTTCTTC. Translation gives CASSPPVSPDGEQFF.